These 28 T cell receptor beta chains were sequenced from one sample in a study of T cell repertoires in cytomegalovirus infection. No antigen is known for these receptors. MiXCR was run by TCRdb on the reads, yielding one entry per CDR3 protein. The sample carries about 900,000 distinct CDR3 sequences, around 30% recorded once. The sample in question was cultured CD8+ T cells from PBMCs, obtained from culture after CMV antigen stimulation. Source of these receptors: a human donor in good health (CMV status not recorded). Some clones in this sample may be carry-over from other donors' samples.

The rearrangement joins TRBV5-4 to TRBJ1-2; no clear D gene. This CDR3 has 15 amino acids. Per the germline V gene, CDR1 is SGHNT and CDR2 is YYREEE (reference sequence). V was shortened by 4 bases and J by 4 bases, with 17 bases between the two germline ends. The chain's CDR3 is CASSPLPGDSYGYTF. The CDR3 DNA reads TGTGCCAGCAGCCCTCTTCCCGGGGATTCCTATGGCTACACCTTC. Filled out from reference TRBV5-4 and TRBJ1-2, the complete variable domain reads ETGVTQSPTHLIKTRGQQVTLRCSSQSGHNTVSWYQQALGQGPQFIFQYYREEENGRGNFPPRFSGLQFPNYSSELNVNALELDDSALYLCASSPLPGDSYGYTFGSGTRLTVV.

The chain combines TRBV2 with TRBJ2-5; 8 nucleotides align to TRBD2. The CDR3 consists of 15 residues. CDR1 and CDR2 from the germline V gene are SNHLY and FYNNEI. J gave up 4 bases and V 2 bases, and 6 bases lay outside the gene matches. Written as DNA, the CDR3 is TGTGCCAGCAGTGAAAAACCGGGGGGGTTAGAGACCCAGTACTTC. It codes for CASSEKPGGLETQYF.

The chain employs TRBV10-3 and TRBJ2-3; D perhaps matches TRBD2 (6 bases). The V end lost 0 bases, the J end lost 0 bases, and 16 bases lay between the germline ends. Germline CDR1 reads ENHRY; CDR2 reads SYGVKD. The CDR3 is 18 residues long. This CDR3 is CAISESMETRASTDTQYF. In nucleotides, the CDR3 is TGTGCCATCAGTGAGTCTATGGAGACTAGAGCTAGCACAGATACGCAGTATTTT.

This clonotype was observed a few times. The rearrangement links TRBV19 to TRBJ2-1, with a possible D match to TRBD1 (6 bases). The germline V gene encodes CDR1 LNHDA and CDR2 SQIVND (reference sequence). V shed 9 bases and J shed 6 bases, with 18 bases lying between them. This CDR3 is built from 14 residues. The CDR3 coding sequence is TGTGCCAGCTCGAGGCAGGGGTCTTCCAATGAGCAGTTCTTC. This sequence encodes CASSRQGSSNEQFF.

This clonotype was recorded many times. The chain couples TRBV25-1 to TRBJ2-4; 7 nucleotides match TRBD1. This CDR3 contains 16 residues. CDR1 and CDR2 (germline): MGHDK, SYGVNS. Trimming at V came to 4 bases and at J to 0 bases, leaving 6 bases not matched to a gene. The CDR3 coding sequence is TGTGCCAGCAGTGTGGGACAGACGCTAGCCAAAAACATTCAGTACTTC. Translated, it gives CASSVGQTLAKNIQYF. The whole variable domain, remainder taken from reference TRBV25-1 and TRBJ2-4, is EADIYQTPRYLVIGTGKKITLECSQTMGHDKMYWYQQDPGMELHLIHYSYGVNSTEKGDLSSESTVSRIRTEHFPLTLESARPSHTSQYLCASSVGQTLAKNIQYFGAGTRLSVL.

This clonotype appeared a few times. V and J are TRBV5-6 and TRBJ2-7, with D maybe TRBD2 (6 bases). V was cut by 4 bases and J by 3 bases, with 11 bases left in between. The germline CDR1 and CDR2 sequences are SGHDT and YYEEEE. The CDR3 covers 13 residues. CDR3 DNA sequence: TGTGCCAGCAGCGTCGGGGGAGGCTACGAGCAGTACGTC. Amino acids: CASSVGGGYEQYV.

CDR3 nucleotides: TGTGCCAGCAGTGATGGGGGGACTAGCGAGGGAGAGACCCAGTACTTC. Encoded protein: CASSDGGTSEGETQYF. V usage is TRBV2 and J usage is TRBJ2-5, with 10 bases aligning to TRBD2. This CDR3 is built from 16 residues. With V trimmed by 3 bases and J by 4 bases, 8 bases remained unmatched. CDR1 SNHLY and CDR2 FYNNEI come from the germline V gene.

This clonotype was seen ten or more times. This chain links TRBV12-3 or TRBV12-4 with TRBJ1-4; D remains unclear. Trimming pared 1 base from V and 0 bases from J, leaving 9 bases between. The CDR3 has 16 residues. The CDR3 DNA is TGTGCCAGCAGTTTAGACCCCCTTGCAACTAATGAAAAACTGTTTTTT. This encodes CASSLDPLATNEKLFF.

This chain joins TRBV28 and TRBJ1-4, with 7 bases identical to TRBD1. The V segment lost 6 bases and the J segment 1 base; nucleotides outside the gene matches: 5. The CDR3 length is 15 residues. CDR1 and CDR2 from the germline V gene are MDHEN and SYDVKM. This chain's CDR3 is CASSEGAVTNEKLFF. CDR3 coding DNA: TGTGCCAGCAGCGAGGGGGCGGTAACTAATGAAAAACTGTTTTTT.

The chain has TRBV9 and TRBJ2-3, with D possibly being TRBD1 (5 bases). In germline, CDR1 is SGDLS, CDR2 YYNGEE. V shed 3 bases and J shed 1 base, with 15 bases lying between them. This CDR3 is built from 16 residues. The CDR3 sequence is CASSAQGESRTDTQYF. In nucleotides, the CDR3 is TGTGCCAGCAGCGCTCAAGGGGAATCGCGCACAGATACGCAGTATTTT.

The chain has TRBV5-6 and TRBJ2-7, with D tentatively TRBD1 (5 bases). In germline, CDR1 is SGHDT, CDR2 YYEEEE. This CDR3 comprises 18 residues. The V end was cut by 0 bases, the J end by 0 bases, with 19 bases between. The CDR3 nucleotides are TGTGCCAGCAGCTTGGAAAAACCGCAGTGGGGCCACTCCTACGAGCAGTACGTC. Translating gives CASSLEKPQWGHSYEQYV.

V gene TRBV6-2 or TRBV6-3 combines with J gene TRBJ1-1; tentatively, D is TRBD1 (5 bases). Trimming shortened V by 4 bases and J by 3 bases, and 18 bases separated the two germline ends. The CDR3 totals 16 residues. Germline-derived CDR1 and CDR2 are MNHEY and SVGEGT. The CDR3 sequence: CASSWKEGEGDTEAFF. In DNA, the CDR3 is TGTGCCAGCAGTTGGAAGGAGGGCGAAGGGGACACTGAAGCTTTCTTT.

The chain joins TRBV4-2 to TRBJ1-2, with TRBD1 matching over 11 bases. The germline CDR1 and CDR2 sequences are LGHNA and YNFKEQ. The CDR3 extends over 19 amino acids. Trimming at V came to 0 bases and at J to 4 bases, leaving 13 bases not matched to a gene. This CDR3 reads CASSQDTWQDRGPPYGYTF. The CDR3 nucleotides are TGTGCCAGCAGCCAAGATACCTGGCAGGACAGGGGGCCACCCTATGGCTACACCTTC.

This sequence joins TRBV7-2 and TRBJ2-5; D ambiguous. The CDR3 spans 14 residues. Trimming left V 5 bases short and J 5 bases short, with 15 bases between. Per germline, CDR1 SGHTA and CDR2 FQGNSA. The CDR3 protein is CASSVRLTRETQYF. The CDR3 DNA reads as TGTGCCAGCAGCGTGCGGCTGACCCGGGAGACCCAGTACTTC.

This clonotype was detected many times. V is TRBV7-9 and J is TRBJ2-5; D not certain. Germline loops: CDR1 SEHNR, CDR2 FQNEAQ (reference sequence). This CDR3 contains 14 residues. Trimming cost V 2 bases and J 2 bases, with 9 bases left between them. CDR3 DNA sequence: TGTGCCAGCAGCTTAAACTACCTACAAGAGACCCAGTACTTC. Amino acid sequence: CASSLNYLQETQYF.

The sample holds one count of this clonotype. The chain is built from TRBV12-3 or TRBV12-4 and TRBJ2-1; 8 nucleotides line up with TRBD2. The V segment lost 5 bases and the J segment 5 bases; nucleotides outside the gene matches: 8. The CDR3 has 15 residues. The CDR3 region is CASSPRGGIHNEQFF. DNA for the CDR3: TGTGCCAGCAGTCCTCGGGGGGGCATCCACAATGAGCAGTTCTTC.

There are a few counts of this clonotype. The chain couples TRBV6-1 to TRBJ2-2; the match to TRBD1 covers 7 bases. Germline V gene lookup returns CDR1 MNHNS and CDR2 SASEGT. The CDR3 is made up of 13 amino acids. V lost 10 bases to trimming and J lost 6 bases; unmatched junction nucleotides: 8. DNA for the CDR3: TGTGCCACCTCGGACAGGTACCCCGGGGAGCTGTTTTTT. It encodes CATSDRYPGELFF.

This clonotype was seen repeatedly, ten times or more. This chain connects TRBV12-3 or TRBV12-4 to TRBJ2-1; D is unclear. The length of the CDR3 is 11 residues. Trimming took off 3 bases at V and 9 bases at J, with 6 bases between the two ends. The CDR3 loop reads CASSFPREQFF. In DNA, the CDR3 is TGTGCCAGCAGTTTCCCCCGTGAGCAGTTCTTC.

This clonotype was observed a handful of times. The rearrangement joins TRBV7-2 to TRBJ2-1, with TRBD2 as a possible D gene (6 bases). The CDR3 is 14 amino acids. Germline CDR1 reads SGHTA; CDR2 reads FQGNSA. The V end was cut by 0 bases, the J end by 4 bases, with 7 bases between. The CDR3, as DNA: TGTGCCAGCAGCTTAGCGGAGGGGTACAATGAGCAGTTCTTC. This sequence encodes CASSLAEGYNEQFF.

The chain has TRBV23-1 and TRBJ1-5; 7 bases are shared with TRBD1. TRBV23-1 is noted as an ORF with a role that remains uncertain. The V gene end was trimmed by 5 bases and the J gene end by 4 bases; junction bases not matched to a gene: 8. This CDR3 has 15 residues. DNA for the CDR3: TGCGCCAGCAGTTTCGCTGACAGGGTAAATCAGCCCCAGCATTTT. Translation: CASSFADRVNQPQHF.

The CDR3 bases are TGTGCCAGCAGCGTACAGGGGCGGGAAAAACTGTTTTTT. Translation: CASSVQGREKLFF. The chain has TRBV7-4 and TRBJ1-4, with 7 bases matching TRBD1. Germline-derived CDR1 and CDR2 are SGHVT and SQSDAQ. The CDR3 loop spans 13 amino acids. V lost 5 bases and J lost 8; bases outside the gene matches: 5.

V is TRBV4-1 and J is TRBJ1-5; 11 bases are shared with TRBD1. CDR3 length: 16 residues. Germline values: CDR1 MGHRA, CDR2 YSYEKL. J lost 7 bases, V lost 4 bases, and 9 bases had no gene match. CDR3 coding DNA: TGCGCCAGCAGCCCCGGGACAGGGGGACGGGAACAGCCCCAGCATTTT. Amino acid sequence: CASSPGTGGREQPQHF.

This clonotype has ten or more counts. The chain employs TRBV6-2 or TRBV6-3 and TRBJ2-7; 13 nucleotides agree with TRBD2. J lost 4 bases, V lost 0 bases, and 6 bases had no gene match. Germline-derived CDR1 and CDR2 are MNHEY and SVGEGT. The CDR3 spans 17 residues. The DNA for the CDR3 is TGTGCCAGCAGTTACTCGGGACTAGCGGGGTACCCTTACGAGCAGTACGTC. Translating it yields CASSYSGLAGYPYEQYV.

The rearrangement uses TRBV5-1 and TRBJ2-7; 10 nucleotides agree with TRBD1. Germline CDR1 and CDR2: SGHRS and YFSETQ. V was clipped by 3 bases and J by 1 base; unmatched bases: 4. The CDR3 sequence is 15 residues long. The CDR3 coding sequence is TGCGCCAGCAGCTCGACAGGGGGCCCGTCCTACGAGCAGTACTTC. Protein sequence: CASSSTGGPSYEQYF.

The chain joins TRBV13 to TRBJ1-1; D is uncertain. The CDR3 extends over 14 amino acids. Looked up from germline, CDR1 is PRHDT and CDR2 is FYEKMQ (reference sequence). V lost 4 bases, J lost 4 bases, and 13 bases lay in between. In nucleotides, the CDR3 is TGTGCCAGCAGCTCCCGACGAAGGGCCACTGAAGCTTTCTTT. Translating gives CASSSRRRATEAFF. Full variable domain (missing parts from reference TRBV13 and TRBJ1-1): AAGVIQSPRHLIKEKRETATLKCYPIPRHDTVYWYQQGPGQDPQFLISFYEKMQSDKGSIPDRFSAQQFSDYHSELNMSSLELGDSALYFCASSSRRRATEAFFGQGTRLTVV.

V is TRBV10-3 and J is TRBJ2-2; TRBD1 or TRBD2 may be the D gene (6 bases each). The germline gives CDR1 ENHRY, CDR2 SYGVKD. V dropped 5 bases and J dropped 7 bases, with 8 bases sitting between them. The CDR3 consists of 12 residues. CDR3 sequence: CAISRGDGELFF. The DNA for the CDR3 is TGTGCCATCAGTAGGGGGGACGGGGAGCTGTTTTTT.

The chain links TRBV27 to TRBJ1-1, with a tentative D call TRBD1 (6 bases). V lost 6 bases to trimming and J lost 4 bases, with 15 bases between them. The CDR3 contains 14 residues. Germline CDR1 and CDR2: MNHEY and SMNVEV (reference sequence). CDR3 in amino acids: CASRDRRVSTEAFF. For the CDR3, the DNA is TGTGCCAGCAGAGACAGGAGGGTGAGCACTGAAGCTTTCTTT.

This clonotype was observed a few times. V is TRBV4-1 and J is TRBJ2-1; 15 positions agree with TRBD2. The V and J ends lost 5 bases and 4 bases, in that order; junction bases with no gene match: 15. The CDR3 covers 20 residues. CDR1 and CDR2 from the germline V gene are MGHRA and YSYEKL. The CDR3 bases are TGCGCCAGCAGCTTCACCGGGACTAGCGGGGGGCCCTCGCCTTACAATGAGCAGTTCTTC. It yields the protein CASSFTGTSGGPSPYNEQFF.